This T cell receptor (beta chain) is drawn from a study of blood T cell repertoires in COVID-19. Overall study: The origin of the acute and convalescent COVID-19 samples was the United States, Italy and Spain.

Sequencing was performed with immunoSEQ multiplex PCR; in TCRdb, only in-frame clones are kept and a portion is missing. The sample holds 70,000 or so clones, roughly nine tenths seen once. The sequencing input was peripheral blood. The receptor comes from a woman between 18 and 29 years old with acute or convalescent COVID-19.

The CDR3 DNA is TGTGCCAGCAGTCCCCGGACTAGCGGGAGGGCCTTAACTCTTTACGAGCAGTACTTC. Protein product: CASSPRTSGRALTLYEQYF. The chain carries TRBV27 and TRBJ2-7, with 15 bases identical to TRBD2. The junction had 15 bases not matched to a gene; V was cut back by 5 bases and J by 4 bases. The germline gives CDR1 MNHEY, CDR2 SMNVEV (reference sequence). The CDR3 totals 19 residues.